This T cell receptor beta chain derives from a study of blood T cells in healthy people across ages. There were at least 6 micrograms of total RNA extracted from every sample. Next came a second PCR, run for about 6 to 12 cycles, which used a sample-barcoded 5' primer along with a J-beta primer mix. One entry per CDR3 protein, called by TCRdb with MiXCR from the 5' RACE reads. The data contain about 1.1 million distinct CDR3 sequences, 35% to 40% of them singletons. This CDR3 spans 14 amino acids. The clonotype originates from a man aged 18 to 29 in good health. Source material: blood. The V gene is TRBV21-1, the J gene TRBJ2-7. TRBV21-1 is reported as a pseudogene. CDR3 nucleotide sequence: TGTGCCAGCAGCAAAGAACGCGCGTTGGGCGAGCAGTACTTC. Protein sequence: CASSKERALGEQYF.